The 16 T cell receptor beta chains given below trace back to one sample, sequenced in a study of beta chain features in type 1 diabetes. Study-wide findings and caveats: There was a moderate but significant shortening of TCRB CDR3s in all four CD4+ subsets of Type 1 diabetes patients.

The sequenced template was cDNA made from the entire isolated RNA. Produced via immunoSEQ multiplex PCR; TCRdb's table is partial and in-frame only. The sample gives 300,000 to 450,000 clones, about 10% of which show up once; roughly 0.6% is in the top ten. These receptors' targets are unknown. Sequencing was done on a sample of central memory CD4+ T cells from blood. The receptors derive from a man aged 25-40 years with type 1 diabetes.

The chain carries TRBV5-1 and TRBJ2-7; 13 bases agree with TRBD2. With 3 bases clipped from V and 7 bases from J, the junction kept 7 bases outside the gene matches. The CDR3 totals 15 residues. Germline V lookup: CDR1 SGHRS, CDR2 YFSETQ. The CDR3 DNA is TGCGCCAGCAGCTCCGGGACTAGCGGGATTGGGGAGCAGTACTTC. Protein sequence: CASSSGTSGIGEQYF.

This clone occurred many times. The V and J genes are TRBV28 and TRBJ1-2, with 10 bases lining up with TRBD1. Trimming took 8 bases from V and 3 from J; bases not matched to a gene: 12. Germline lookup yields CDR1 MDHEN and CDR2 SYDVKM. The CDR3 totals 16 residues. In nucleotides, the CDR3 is TGTGCCAGCGGCGGACAGGGGGTTTCCTTCGACTATGGCTACACCTTC. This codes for CASGGQGVSFDYGYTF.

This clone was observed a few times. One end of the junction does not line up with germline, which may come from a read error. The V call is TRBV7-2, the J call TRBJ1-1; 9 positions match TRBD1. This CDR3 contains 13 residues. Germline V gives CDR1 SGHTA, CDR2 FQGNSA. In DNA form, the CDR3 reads TGTGCCAGCAGCTTATACCGGGACAGGGAAGTTTTCTTT. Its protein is CASSLYRDREVFF. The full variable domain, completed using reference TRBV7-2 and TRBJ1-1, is GAGVSQSPSNKVTEKGKDVELRCDPISGHTALYWYRQSLGQGLEFLIYFQGNSAPDKSGLPSDRFSAERTGGSVSTLTIQRTQQEDSAVYLCASSLYRDREVFFGQGTRLTVV.

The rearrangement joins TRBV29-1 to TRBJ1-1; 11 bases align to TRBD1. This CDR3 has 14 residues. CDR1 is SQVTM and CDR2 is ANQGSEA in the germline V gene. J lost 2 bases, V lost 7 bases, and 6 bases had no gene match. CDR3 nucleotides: TGCAGCGCCGGGACAGGGGGATTTAACACTGAAGCTTTCTTT. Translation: CSAGTGGFNTEAFF.

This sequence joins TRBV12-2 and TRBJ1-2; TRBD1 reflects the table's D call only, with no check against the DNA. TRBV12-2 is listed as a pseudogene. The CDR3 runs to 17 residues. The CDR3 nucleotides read TGTGCAAGTCGCTTTTTCTTCGCACAGCCGCCTAACTATGGCTACACCTTC. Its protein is CASRFFFAQPPNYGYTF.

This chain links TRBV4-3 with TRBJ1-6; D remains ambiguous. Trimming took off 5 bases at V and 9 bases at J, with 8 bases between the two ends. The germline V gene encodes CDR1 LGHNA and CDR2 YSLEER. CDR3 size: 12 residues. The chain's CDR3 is CASSSRPSPLHF. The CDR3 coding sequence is TGCGCCAGCAGCTCTCGACCTTCACCCCTCCACTTT.

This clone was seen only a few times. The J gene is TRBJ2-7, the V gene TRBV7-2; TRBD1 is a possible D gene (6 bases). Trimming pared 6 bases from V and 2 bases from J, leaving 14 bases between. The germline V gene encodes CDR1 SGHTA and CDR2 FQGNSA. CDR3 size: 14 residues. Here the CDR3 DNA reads TGTGCCAGCAGGCCCGGACAGCCAACCTACGAGCAGTACTTC. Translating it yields CASRPGQPTYEQYF.

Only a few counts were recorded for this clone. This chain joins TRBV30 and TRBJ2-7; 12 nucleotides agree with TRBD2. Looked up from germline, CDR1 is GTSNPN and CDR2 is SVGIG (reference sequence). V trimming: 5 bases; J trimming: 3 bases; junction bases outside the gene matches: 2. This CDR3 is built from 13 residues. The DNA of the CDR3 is TGTGCCTGGGAGACTAGCGGGAGCTACGAGCAGTACTTC. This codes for CAWETSGSYEQYF.

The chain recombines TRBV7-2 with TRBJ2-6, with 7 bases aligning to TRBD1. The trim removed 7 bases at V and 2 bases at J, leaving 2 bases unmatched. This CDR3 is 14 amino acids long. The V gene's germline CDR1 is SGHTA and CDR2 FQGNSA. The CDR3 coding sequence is TGTGCCAGCAATCAGGGGGCTGGGGCCAACGTCCTGACTTTC. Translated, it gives CASNQGAGANVLTF. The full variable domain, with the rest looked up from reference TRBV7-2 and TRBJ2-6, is GAGVSQSPSNKVTEKGKDVELRCDPISGHTALYWYRQSLGQGLEFLIYFQGNSAPDKSGLPSDRFSAERTGGSVSTLTIQRTQQEDSAVYLCASNQGAGANVLTFGAGSRLTVL.

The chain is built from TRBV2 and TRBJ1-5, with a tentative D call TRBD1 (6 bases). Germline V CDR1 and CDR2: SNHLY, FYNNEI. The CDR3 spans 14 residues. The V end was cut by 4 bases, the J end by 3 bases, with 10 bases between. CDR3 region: CASSGVGANQPQHF. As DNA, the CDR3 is TGTGCCAGCAGTGGCGTGGGGGCCAATCAGCCCCAGCATTTT.

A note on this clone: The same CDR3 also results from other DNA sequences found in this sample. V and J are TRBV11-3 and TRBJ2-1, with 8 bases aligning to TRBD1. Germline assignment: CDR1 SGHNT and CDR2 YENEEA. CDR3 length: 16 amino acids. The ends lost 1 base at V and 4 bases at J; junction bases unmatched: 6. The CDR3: CASSLGGDRSYNEQFF. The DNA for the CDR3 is TGTGCCAGCAGCTTAGGTGGGGACAGGAGTTACAATGAGCAGTTCTTC.

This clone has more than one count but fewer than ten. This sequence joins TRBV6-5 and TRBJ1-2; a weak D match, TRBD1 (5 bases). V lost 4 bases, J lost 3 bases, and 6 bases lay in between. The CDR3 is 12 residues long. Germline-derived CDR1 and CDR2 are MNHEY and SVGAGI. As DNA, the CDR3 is TGTGCCAGCAGTTCAGGGTACTATGGCTACACCTTC. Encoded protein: CASSSGYYGYTF.

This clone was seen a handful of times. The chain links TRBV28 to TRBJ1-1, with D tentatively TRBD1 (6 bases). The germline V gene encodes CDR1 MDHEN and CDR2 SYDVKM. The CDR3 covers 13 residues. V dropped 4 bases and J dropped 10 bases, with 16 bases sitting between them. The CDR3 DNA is TGTGCCAGCAGTTCCTCACGGAGGGGGGGAGCTTTCTTT. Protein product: CASSSSRRGGAFF.

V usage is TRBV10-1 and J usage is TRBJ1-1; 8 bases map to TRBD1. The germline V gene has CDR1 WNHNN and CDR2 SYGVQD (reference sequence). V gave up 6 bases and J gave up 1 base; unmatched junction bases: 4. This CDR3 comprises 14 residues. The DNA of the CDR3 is TGCGCCAGCAGCCAAGACAGGGGGAACACTGAAGCTTTCTTT. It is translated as CASSQDRGNTEAFF.

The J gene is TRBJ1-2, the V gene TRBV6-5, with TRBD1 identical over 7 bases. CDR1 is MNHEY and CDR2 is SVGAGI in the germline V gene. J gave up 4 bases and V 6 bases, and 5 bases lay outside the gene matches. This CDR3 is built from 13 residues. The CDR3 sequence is CASREGQTYGYTF. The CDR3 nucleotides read TGTGCCAGCAGAGAGGGACAGACCTATGGCTACACCTTC.

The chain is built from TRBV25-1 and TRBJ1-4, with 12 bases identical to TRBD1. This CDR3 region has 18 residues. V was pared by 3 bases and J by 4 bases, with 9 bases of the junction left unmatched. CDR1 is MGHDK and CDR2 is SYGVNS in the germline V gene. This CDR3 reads CASSDFRDRGLGNEKLFF. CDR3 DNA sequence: TGTGCCAGCAGTGATTTCCGGGACAGGGGGCTTGGTAATGAAAAACTGTTTTTT.